Below, 5 T cell receptor beta chains from the same sample are listed, as sequenced in a study of a mutant IDH1 vaccine in newly diagnosed glioma. Libraries were prepared by immunoSEQ multiplex PCR; TCRdb keeps only in-frame clonotypes and omits some of them. The sample carries about 24,000 clones, roughly 87% recorded once. Time point denoted: week 47, end of study. Vaccination comprised doses that each held 300 ug of mutant IDH1 20-mer peptide, plus topical imiquimod. The antigens for these receptors are not known. Sample: PBMCs, taken from a glioma patient whose treatment included an IDH1 peptide vaccine. These receptors were collected from a man aged 35 to 55 with glioma. Some clones in this sample may be carry-over from other donors' samples.

The chain employs TRBV19 and TRBJ2-7; D gene uncertain. Trimming took 2 bases from V and 2 from J, leaving 13 bases between them. The CDR3 has 15 residues. Germline V gives CDR1 LNHDA, CDR2 SQIVND (reference sequence). Written as DNA, the CDR3 is TGTGCCAGTAGTATATTTTTTGACACTGCCTACGAGCAGTACTTC. Its protein product is CASSIFFDTAYEQYF. The full variable domain, completed using reference TRBV19 and TRBJ2-7, is DGGITQSPKYLFRKEGQNVTLSCEQNLNHDAMYWYRQDPGQGLRLIYYSQIVNDFQKGDIAEGYSVSREKKESFPLTVTSAQKNPTAFYLCASSIFFDTAYEQYFGPGTRLTVT.

The V gene is TRBV30, the J gene TRBJ2-7; D possibly corresponds to TRBD1 (6 bases). The germline CDR1 and CDR2 sequences are GTSNPN and SVGIG (reference sequence). The CDR3 totals 11 residues. Between the trimmed V and J ends, which lost 1 base and 8 bases, there was a span of 9 bases. The CDR3 sequence is CAWSADRQQYF. The CDR3 DNA follows: TGTGCCTGGAGTGCAGACAGGCAGCAGTACTTC. Full variable domain (missing parts from reference TRBV30 and TRBJ2-7): SQTIHQWPATLVQPVGSPLSLECTVEGTSNPNLYWYRQAAGRGLQLLFYSVGIGQISSEVPQNLSASRPQDRQFILSSKKLLLSDSGFYLCAWSADRQQYFGPGTRLTVT.

The rearrangement joins TRBV27 to TRBJ1-2, with 9 bases that match TRBD1. The CDR3 has 13 amino acids. Per germline, CDR1 MNHEY and CDR2 SMNVEV (reference sequence). The J segment lost 8 bases and the V segment lost 5 bases, leaving 6 bases of the junction unmatched. CDR3: CASSPGQGFGYTF. The CDR3 DNA is TGTGCCAGCAGTCCGGGACAGGGTTTCGGCTACACCTTC.

This sequence joins TRBV5-1 and TRBJ2-2; TRBD2 might be the D (5 bases). Trimming shortened V by 4 bases and J by 2 bases, and 9 bases separated the two germline ends. The germline gives CDR1 SGHRS, CDR2 YFSETQ. The CDR3 runs 14 residues. The CDR3 DNA is TGCGCCAGCAGCCTACGGACTAACACCGGGGAGCTGTTTTTT. Its translation is CASSLRTNTGELFF.

The chain uses TRBV9 and TRBJ1-6; D remains ambiguous. Trimming left V 4 bases short and J 7 bases short, with 9 bases between. The CDR3 has 13 amino acids. CDR1 is SGDLS and CDR2 is YYNGEE in the germline V gene. The CDR3 DNA is TGTGCCAGCAGCCCGGGTTGGAATTCACCCCTCCACTTT. Its translation is CASSPGWNSPLHF.